The 28 T cell receptor beta chains in this list originate from one sample, sequenced in a study of OX40 agonist ivuxolimab in advanced cancers. Measured with immunoSEQ multiplex PCR; TCRdb has only the in-frame clones, and not every one. Of some 50,000 clones in the sample, about 89% were seen once. Sequencing used CD4+ or CD8+ T cells sorted from blood, obtained in a trial of the OX40 agonist ivuxolimab. Receptors were obtained from an adult with an advanced solid tumor such as melanoma, head and neck, liver or kidney cancer.

The chain joins TRBV7-9 to TRBJ2-2; no clear D. Trimming removed 5 bases from V and 1 base from J, with 8 bases in between. The CDR3 runs 14 residues. CDR1 is SEHNR, CDR2 FQNEAQ, per germline (reference sequence). The CDR3 is CASSHEGNTGELFF. The CDR3 bases are TGTGCCAGCAGCCATGAAGGGAACACCGGGGAGCTGTTTTTT.

This clone appeared a single time. The chain combines TRBV19 with TRBJ1-2; D is possibly TRBD1 (5 bases). Germline-derived CDR1 and CDR2 are LNHDA and SQIVND (reference sequence). V dropped 5 bases and J dropped 8 bases, with 18 bases sitting between them. The CDR3 consists of 14 residues. The DNA for the CDR3 is TGTGCCAGTAGTTCCGGGACTCGAGGTAACGGCTACACCTTC. It codes for CASSSGTRGNGYTF. The full variable domain, rest sourced from reference TRBV19 and TRBJ1-2, is DGGITQSPKYLFRKEGQNVTLSCEQNLNHDAMYWYRQDPGQGLRLIYYSQIVNDFQKGDIAEGYSVSREKKESFPLTVTSAQKNPTAFYLCASSSGTRGNGYTFGSGTRLTVV.

The gene calls are TRBV4-1 and TRBJ2-7; 9 positions match TRBD1. Looked up from germline, CDR1 is MGHRA and CDR2 is YSYEKL. V was pared by 5 bases and J by 6 bases, with 11 bases of the junction left unmatched. The CDR3 is made up of 15 amino acids. The CDR3 protein is CASSMTGTGPVEQYF. The DNA of the CDR3 is TGCGCCAGCAGCATGACCGGGACAGGGCCGGTCGAGCAGTACTTC.

The chain uses TRBV2 and TRBJ1-1; no firm D call. CDR3 length: 12 amino acids. The germline CDR1 and CDR2 sequences are SNHLY and FYNNEI. V was trimmed by 5 bases and J by 0 bases, leaving 4 bases between them. The CDR3 nucleotides are TGTGCCAGCAGTAGAATGAACACTGAAGCTTTCTTT. Translating it yields CASSRMNTEAFF.

V is TRBV9 and J is TRBJ2-3; D is uncertain. From germline, CDR1 is SGDLS and CDR2 YYNGEE. The CDR3 spans 12 residues. The ends were cut back, 4 bases at V and 2 bases at J, with 5 bases in the middle. CDR3 loop: CASSPDTDTQYF. The CDR3 nucleotides are TGTGCCAGCAGCCCCGACACAGATACGCAGTATTTT.

The chain has TRBV19 and TRBJ2-2; D gene unclear. The V gene lost 1 base and the J gene lost 4 bases, with 10 bases spanning the gap. Germline CDR1 reads LNHDA; CDR2 reads SQIVND (reference sequence). This CDR3 has 15 amino acids. DNA for the CDR3: TGTGCCAGTAGTATAGCCACCAGAGGCACCGGGGAGCTGTTTTTT. It is translated as CASSIATRGTGELFF.

J is TRBJ1-2 and V is TRBV6-1; D ambiguous. V was trimmed by 10 bases and J by 7 bases, leaving 19 bases between them. Looked up from germline, CDR1 is MNHNS and CDR2 is SASEGT. CDR3 length equals 13 residues. The CDR3 loop reads CATAGVQYFGYTF. CDR3 bases: TGTGCCACCGCGGGCGTCCAGTACTTTGGCTACACCTTC.

V is TRBV19 and J is TRBJ2-7; D unresolved. The germline V gene encodes CDR1 LNHDA and CDR2 SQIVND (reference sequence). Trimming took off 5 bases at V and 2 bases at J, with 7 bases between the two ends. The CDR3 loop spans 12 amino acids. The CDR3 coding sequence is TGTGCCAGTAGTTCTAATGCCTACGAGCAGTACTTC. Protein product: CASSSNAYEQYF. The variable domain in full, with the rest retrieved from reference TRBV19 and TRBJ2-7, is DGGITQSPKYLFRKEGQNVTLSCEQNLNHDAMYWYRQDPGQGLRLIYYSQIVNDFQKGDIAEGYSVSREKKESFPLTVTSAQKNPTAFYLCASSSNAYEQYFGPGTRLTVT.

The V gene is TRBV19, the J gene TRBJ2-2; unclear D gene. Trimming shortened V by 8 bases and J by 5 bases, and 9 bases separated the two germline ends. The germline gives CDR1 LNHDA, CDR2 SQIVND (reference sequence). The CDR3 totals 12 residues. The CDR3 region is CASGQRTGELFF. The CDR3 DNA reads TGTGCCAGTGGCCAACGGACCGGGGAGCTGTTTTTT.

This chain joins TRBV5-1 and TRBJ2-2, with 7 bases aligning to TRBD2. V dropped 2 bases and J dropped 11; count of bases not matched to a gene: 3. Germline CDR1 is SGHRS and CDR2 is YFSETQ. The CDR3 is made up of 12 amino acids. The CDR3 is CASSFGAGELFF. The CDR3 DNA reads as TGCGCCAGCAGCTTTGGAGCGGGAGAGCTGTTTTTT.

The V gene is TRBV7-2, the J gene TRBJ1-1; D perhaps matches TRBD1 (5 bases). The CDR3 loop spans 13 amino acids. Per germline, CDR1 SGHTA and CDR2 FQGNSA. V lost 6 bases and J 3 bases, leaving 11 bases between the germline ends. The CDR3 nucleotides read TGTGCCAGCAGGGAACAGGAATACACTGAAGCTTTCTTT. Amino acid sequence: CASREQEYTEAFF.

This chain joins TRBV29-1 and TRBJ2-3, with TRBD2 matching over 9 bases. Germline CDR1 is SQVTM and CDR2 is ANQGSEA. J was trimmed by 1 base and V by 1 base; bases with no gene match: 3. The CDR3 length is 15 residues. This chain's CDR3 is CSVEGLAVGTDTQYF. CDR3 bases: TGCAGCGTTGAAGGACTAGCGGTCGGCACAGATACGCAGTATTTT.

The gene calls are TRBV2 and TRBJ2-7; D might be TRBD2 (6 bases). Trimming removed 5 bases from V and 0 bases from J, with 14 bases in between. CDR1 and CDR2 (germline): SNHLY, FYNNEI. The CDR3 sequence is 15 residues long. CDR3 sequence reads: CASSMGLSSSYEQYF. The CDR3 region has the DNA TGTGCCAGCAGTATGGGACTTTCGAGCTCCTACGAGCAGTACTTC.

This clone appeared a single time. The chain links TRBV6-5 to TRBJ1-4; D unresolved. Trimming took off 3 bases at V and 6 bases at J, with 8 bases between the two ends. Germline assignment: CDR1 MNHEY and CDR2 SVGAGI. This CDR3 contains 13 residues. CDR3 loop: CASSYYIHEKLFF. For the CDR3, the DNA is TGTGCCAGCAGTTATTACATCCATGAAAAACTGTTTTTT.

This clone appeared a single time. The chain couples TRBV9 to TRBJ1-2, with D possibly TRBD1 on 5 matching bases. The CDR3 contains 15 residues. Looked up from germline, CDR1 is SGDLS and CDR2 is YYNGEE. The germline V and J ends were trimmed by 6 bases and 0 bases, with 15 bases remaining between them. CDR3 region: CASNPGGKANYGYTF. CDR3 DNA sequence: TGTGCCAGCAACCCGGGGGGTAAAGCTAACTATGGCTACACCTTC.

The chain has TRBV27 and TRBJ2-5, with 9 positions matching TRBD2. With V trimmed by 1 base and J by 5 bases, 5 bases remained unmatched. This CDR3 region has 15 residues. CDR1 MNHEY and CDR2 SMNVEV come from the germline V gene (reference sequence). The CDR3, as DNA: TGTGCCAGCAGTTTATACGCGGGGGGGCCGGAGACCCAGTACTTC. It specifies CASSLYAGGPETQYF.

CDR3 in DNA: TGTGCCAGCAGTACCGACTTGACGAATACGCAGTATTTT. Its protein product is CASSTDLTNTQYF. V usage is TRBV6-5 and J usage is TRBJ2-3, with D uncertain. With 5 bases removed from V and 7 bases from J, the gap between germline ends came to 13 bases. This CDR3 has 13 residues. Germline assignment: CDR1 MNHEY and CDR2 SVGAGI.

This clone has just one count. The genes are TRBV7-6 and TRBJ2-1, with D possibly being TRBD2 (6 bases). The V gene lost 5 bases and the J gene lost 4 bases, with 15 bases spanning the gap. CDR1 SGHVS and CDR2 FNYEAQ come from the germline V gene. The CDR3 totals 15 residues. In DNA, the CDR3 is TGTGCCAGCAGCCCCCTAGCGTCCGGATACAATGAGCAGTTCTTC. Its translation is CASSPLASGYNEQFF.

J is TRBJ2-7 and V is TRBV5-1; 13 bases agree with TRBD2. The germline CDR1 and CDR2 sequences are SGHRS and YFSETQ. V gave up 4 bases and J gave up 4 bases; unmatched junction bases: 5. This CDR3 contains 15 residues. The CDR3 sequence is CASSPWTSGSYEQYF. For the CDR3, the DNA is TGCGCCAGCAGCCCGTGGACTAGCGGGAGTTACGAGCAGTACTTC. Full variable domain (rest looked up from reference TRBV5-1 and TRBJ2-7): KAGVTQTPRYLIKTRGQQVTLSCSPISGHRSVSWYQQTPGQGLQFLFEYFSETQRNKGNFPGRFSGRQFSNSRSEMNVSTLELGDSALYLCASSPWTSGSYEQYFGPGTRLTVT.

This clone was found once. This rearrangement joins TRBV29-1 to TRBJ1-1; no clear D gene. Germline V lookup: CDR1 SQVTM, CDR2 ANQGSEA. The CDR3 spans 14 residues. Trimming removed 7 bases at V and 6 bases at J, with 21 bases between. In nucleotides, the CDR3 is TGCAGCGCTCCTGCTTTTGTAGAGGACTCTGAAGCTTTCTTT. It specifies CSAPAFVEDSEAFF.

The V gene is TRBV27, the J gene TRBJ1-6; D perhaps matches TRBD1 (6 bases). Germline V lookup: CDR1 MNHEY, CDR2 SMNVEV (reference sequence). The CDR3 has 15 amino acids. V lost 5 bases, J lost 7 bases, and 15 bases lay in between. The CDR3 bases are TGTGCCAGCAGTCAACAGGGCTTGGTGAATTCACCCCTCCACTTT. Its translation: CASSQQGLVNSPLHF.

The rearrangement links TRBV28 to TRBJ1-2; D call uncertain. This CDR3 region has 10 residues. Trimming took off 5 bases at V and 5 bases at J, with 3 bases between the two ends. From germline, CDR1 is MDHEN and CDR2 SYDVKM. Here the CDR3 DNA reads TGTGCCAGCAGTGATTATGGCTACACCTTC. Its translation: CASSDYGYTF.

The chain joins TRBV9 to TRBJ2-1, with TRBD1 matching over 7 bases. The CDR3 runs 16 residues. CDR1 SGDLS and CDR2 YYNGEE come from the germline V gene. V shed 3 bases and J 1 base; nucleotides not matched to a gene: 7. The CDR3 loop reads CASSGGTDRSYNEQFF. The CDR3 nucleotides read TGTGCCAGCAGCGGGGGGACAGACCGATCCTACAATGAGCAGTTCTTC.

This clone has more than one count but fewer than ten. CDR3 loop: CASSIWGGTEAFF. As DNA, the CDR3 is TGTGCCAGTAGTATATGGGGGGGTACTGAAGCTTTCTTT. The gene calls are TRBV19 and TRBJ1-1; tentatively, D is TRBD1 (5 bases). With 2 bases removed from V and 5 bases from J, the gap between germline ends came to 9 bases. The CDR3 is 13 residues long. Germline V gives CDR1 LNHDA, CDR2 SQIVND (reference sequence).

This chain connects TRBV4-1 to TRBJ2-7; D gene ambiguous. V was cut by 0 bases and J by 6 bases, with 9 bases left in between. The CDR3 spans 13 residues. Germline CDR1 MGHRA, CDR2 YSYEKL. The CDR3 coding sequence is TGCGCCAGCAGCCAAGAAGAACCCTCCGAGCAGTACTTC. It yields the protein CASSQEEPSEQYF.

The rearrangement links TRBV7-9 to TRBJ2-1; D may correspond to TRBD1 or TRBD2 (5 bases each). Trimming took off 5 bases at V and 9 bases at J, with 11 bases between the two ends. The V gene's germline CDR1 is SEHNR and CDR2 FQNEAQ (reference sequence). The CDR3 has 12 residues. DNA for the CDR3: TGTGCCAGCAGCCCGGGACCACTTGAGCAGTTCTTC. Amino acid sequence: CASSPGPLEQFF.

DNA for the CDR3: TGTGCCAGCAGGCAGGGGAACACTGAAGCTTTCTTT. This translates into CASRQGNTEAFF. The chain links TRBV6-5 to TRBJ1-1; tentatively, D is TRBD1 (5 bases). V lost 6 bases to trimming and J lost 1 base, with 6 bases between them. Germline CDR1 reads MNHEY; CDR2 reads SVGAGI. CDR3 size: 12 residues.

The gene calls are TRBV19 and TRBJ2-7, with TRBD2 matching 10 bases. The J segment lost 1 base and the V segment lost 5 bases, leaving 8 bases of the junction unmatched. This CDR3 spans 16 amino acids. Germline V CDR1 and CDR2: LNHDA, SQIVND (reference sequence). The CDR3 here is CASSYASGGVSYEQYF. The CDR3 nucleotides read TGTGCCAGTAGTTATGCTAGCGGGGGCGTTTCCTACGAGCAGTACTTC.